This TCR beta chain was recovered during a study of cytomegalovirus exposure and HLA in healthy donors. This clone was recorded only once. The PCR made use of 60 Vbeta and 13 Jbeta primers. TCRdb keeps only in-frame clones here, not all; method: immunoSEQ multiplex PCR. The sample lists 150,000 to 200,000 clones, approximately 88% occurring once. Trimming left V 0 bases short and J 6 bases short, with 12 bases between. The length of the CDR3 is 14 residues. Per germline, CDR1 SGHRS and CDR2 YFSETQ. This TCR was recovered from a young woman in good health and CMV-seronegative. The chain has TRBV5-1 and TRBJ1-1; D is possibly TRBD1 (5 bases). The sequencing input was PBMCs. CDR3 in DNA: TGCGCCAGCAGCTTGGGCGCAGGGTCGGCTGAAGCTTTCTTT. Protein product: CASSLGAGSAEAFF.